Listed below are T cell receptor beta chains from one sample, sequenced in a study of blood T cell repertoires in COVID-19. Clones were sequenced by immunoSEQ multiplex PCR, and TCRdb holds only the in-frame ones, with some missing. The table records roughly 200,000 clones, approximately 80% of them present only once. The sequencing input was peripheral blood. The receptors here all came from a human donor in a cohort sampled during active COVID-19. Both conserved end residues are part of each CDR3. Each record gives: CDR3 protein, CDR3 DNA, V gene, CDR3 length, clone size, J gene, D gene. A D gene is named only where the DNA matches it firmly. Clone size is given for some rows only: seen once, a few or many times, or a class if the clone is expanded.

cdr3_aa: CASRVGDTEAFF
cdr3_nt: TGTGCCAGCCGAGTAGGAGACACTGAAGCTTTCTTT
v_call: TRBV12-3/TRBV12-4
cdr3_length: 12
clone_size: .
j_call: TRBJ1-1
d_call: .

cdr3_aa: CASSLTDGNEKLFF
cdr3_nt: TGTGCCAGCAGTCTGACAGATGGTAATGAAAAACTGTTTTTT
v_call: TRBV9
cdr3_length: 14
clone_size: .
j_call: TRBJ1-4
d_call: .

cdr3_aa: CASSDLEELGVNEQFF
cdr3_nt: TGTGCCAGCAGTGATCTAGAGGAGTTAGGGGTGAATGAGCAGTTCTTC
v_call: TRBV25-1
cdr3_length: 16
clone_size: .
j_call: TRBJ2-1
d_call: .

cdr3_aa: CASSLLEGSNYGYTF
cdr3_nt: TGTGCCAGCAGCTTACTGGAAGGGAGTAACTATGGCTACACCTTC
v_call: TRBV7-9
cdr3_length: 15
clone_size: .
j_call: TRBJ1-2
d_call: .

cdr3_aa: CASSQDWGTGASYEQYF
cdr3_nt: TGTGCCAGCAGCCAAGATTGGGGAACAGGGGCTTCCTACGAGCAGTACTTC
v_call: TRBV3-1/TRBV3-2
cdr3_length: 17
clone_size: .
j_call: TRBJ2-7
d_call: TRBD1

cdr3_aa: CASRETGTDTQYF
cdr3_nt: TGTGCCAGCCGGGAGACCGGCACAGATACGCAGTATTTT
v_call: TRBV6-5
cdr3_length: 13
clone_size: .
j_call: TRBJ2-3
d_call: .

cdr3_aa: CASSIGPTGLNSPLHF
cdr3_nt: TGTGCCAGTAGTATTGGGCCGACAGGCCTCAATTCACCCCTCCACTTT
v_call: TRBV19
cdr3_length: 16
clone_size: .
j_call: TRBJ1-6
d_call: .

cdr3_aa: CASSRDRVGEAFF
cdr3_nt: TGTGCCAGCAGCCGCGACAGGGTTGGTGAAGCTTTCTTT
v_call: TRBV6-5
cdr3_length: 13
clone_size: .
j_call: TRBJ1-1
d_call: TRBD1

cdr3_aa: CASSPKLDRGYGYTF
cdr3_nt: TGCGCCAGCAGCCCCAAACTTGACAGGGGCTATGGCTACACCTTC
v_call: TRBV5-1
cdr3_length: 15
clone_size: .
j_call: TRBJ1-2
d_call: TRBD1

cdr3_aa: CASSIGMGQGAREQYF
cdr3_nt: TGTGCCAGTAGTATAGGAATGGGACAGGGGGCAAGGGAGCAGTACTTC
v_call: TRBV19
cdr3_length: 16
clone_size: .
j_call: TRBJ2-7
d_call: TRBD1

cdr3_aa: CASSTSGQGTYEQYF
cdr3_nt: TGTGCCAGTAGTACGTCGGGACAGGGTACCTACGAGCAGTACTTC
v_call: TRBV19
cdr3_length: 15
clone_size: .
j_call: TRBJ2-7
d_call: TRBD1

cdr3_aa: CASSQGTDSQPQHF
cdr3_nt: TGCGCCAGCAGCCAAGGGACAGACAGTCAGCCCCAGCATTTT
v_call: TRBV4-3
cdr3_length: 14
clone_size: .
j_call: TRBJ1-5
d_call: .

cdr3_aa: CASSLAVEPSTSYEQYF
cdr3_nt: TGCGCCAGCAGCTTGGCCGTGGAGCCATCCACCTCCTACGAGCAGTACTTC
v_call: TRBV5-1
cdr3_length: 17
clone_size: .
j_call: TRBJ2-7
d_call: .

cdr3_aa: CATSGGDGTGELFF
cdr3_nt: TGTGCCACCAGTGGGGGGGACGGCACCGGGGAGCTGTTTTTT
v_call: TRBV24-1
cdr3_length: 14
clone_size: .
j_call: TRBJ2-2
d_call: .

cdr3_aa: CASSEARGDTQYF
cdr3_nt: TGTGCCAGCAGTGAAGCGCGGGGAGATACGCAGTATTTT
v_call: TRBV2
cdr3_length: 13
clone_size: once
j_call: TRBJ2-3
d_call: .

cdr3_aa: CASSQRTGNYEQYF
cdr3_nt: TGCGCCAGCAGCCAAAGGACAGGGAACTACGAGCAGTACTTC
v_call: TRBV4-3
cdr3_length: 14
clone_size: .
j_call: TRBJ2-7
d_call: TRBD1

cdr3_aa: CASSQGLTSVPYEQYF
cdr3_nt: TGCGCCAGCAGCCAAGGTCTCACTAGCGTGCCCTACGAGCAGTACTTC
v_call: TRBV4-1
cdr3_length: 16
clone_size: once
j_call: TRBJ2-7
d_call: TRBD2

cdr3_aa: CASRVQGASNQPQHF
cdr3_nt: TGTGCCAGTAGGGTACAGGGGGCGAGCAATCAGCCCCAGCATTTT
v_call: TRBV19
cdr3_length: 15
clone_size: .
j_call: TRBJ1-5
d_call: TRBD1

cdr3_aa: CASSYDSSYEQYF
cdr3_nt: TGTGCCAGCAGTTATGACAGTTCCTACGAGCAGTACTTC
v_call: TRBV25-1
cdr3_length: 13
clone_size: .
j_call: TRBJ2-7
d_call: .

cdr3_aa: CASSISGSSYEQYF
cdr3_nt: TGTGCCAGCAGTATCAGCGGGAGTAGTTACGAGCAGTACTTC
v_call: TRBV27
cdr3_length: 14
clone_size: .
j_call: TRBJ2-7
d_call: TRBD2

cdr3_aa: CSVKGTEADTQYF
cdr3_nt: TGCAGCGTTAAAGGGACAGAAGCAGATACGCAGTATTTT
v_call: TRBV29-1
cdr3_length: 13
clone_size: .
j_call: TRBJ2-3
d_call: TRBD1

cdr3_aa: CASSYDALLAGGYNEQFF
cdr3_nt: TGTGCCAGCAGTTACGACGCCCTCCTAGCGGGAGGTTACAATGAGCAGTTCTTC
v_call: TRBV6-2/TRBV6-3
cdr3_length: 18
clone_size: .
j_call: TRBJ2-1
d_call: TRBD2

cdr3_aa: CASSHPDREVEKLFF
cdr3_nt: TGCGCCAGCAGCCACCCCGACAGGGAGGTTGAAAAACTGTTTTTT
v_call: TRBV4-1
cdr3_length: 15
clone_size: once
j_call: TRBJ1-4
d_call: TRBD1

cdr3_aa: CASSLAATSGVTDTQYF
cdr3_nt: TGTGCCAGCAGCTTAGCGGCGACTAGCGGGGTAACAGATACGCAGTATTTT
v_call: TRBV7-9
cdr3_length: 17
clone_size: .
j_call: TRBJ2-3
d_call: TRBD2

cdr3_aa: CASSVLGQYNEQFF
cdr3_nt: TGTGCCAGCAGCGTTCTTGGGCAATACAATGAGCAGTTCTTC
v_call: TRBV9
cdr3_length: 14
clone_size: .
j_call: TRBJ2-1
d_call: .

cdr3_aa: CAISVGGGGTEAFF
cdr3_nt: TGTGCCATCAGTGTAGGGGGTGGGGGCACTGAAGCTTTCTTT
v_call: TRBV10-3
cdr3_length: 14
clone_size: .
j_call: TRBJ1-1
d_call: .

cdr3_aa: CASSHTGEGNQPQHF
cdr3_nt: TGTGCCAGCTCACACACAGGGGAGGGCAATCAGCCCCAGCATTTT
v_call: TRBV18
cdr3_length: 15
clone_size: .
j_call: TRBJ1-5
d_call: TRBD1

cdr3_aa: CASSSPGTALYEQYF
cdr3_nt: TGTGCCAGCAGTTCCCCAGGGACAGCCCTATACGAGCAGTACTTC
v_call: TRBV27
cdr3_length: 15
clone_size: .
j_call: TRBJ2-7
d_call: TRBD1

cdr3_aa: CASSRRQGENQPQHF
cdr3_nt: TGTGCCAGCAGCCGTCGACAGGGCGAAAATCAGCCCCAGCATTTT
v_call: TRBV7-2
cdr3_length: 15
clone_size: .
j_call: TRBJ1-5
d_call: TRBD1

cdr3_aa: CASSLVGRAGANEKLFF
cdr3_nt: TGTGCCAGCAGCTTAGTAGGCAGGGCGGGAGCTAATGAAAAACTGTTTTTT
v_call: TRBV7-9
cdr3_length: 17
clone_size: .
j_call: TRBJ1-4
d_call: .

cdr3_aa: CASSRQGWTEAFF
cdr3_nt: TGTGCCAGCAGTCGACAGGGGTGGACTGAAGCTTTCTTT
v_call: TRBV12-3/TRBV12-4
cdr3_length: 13
clone_size: .
j_call: TRBJ1-1
d_call: TRBD1